Below, 30 T cell receptor beta chains from the same sample are listed, as sequenced in a study of T cells in Graves' hyperthyroidism and ophthalmopathy. Amplification yielded TCR beta CDR3 regions, with RNA transcripts as the source. A set of HTBI primers served as the primers for a first-round RT-PCR of the TCR CDR3. MiXCR was run by TCRdb on the multiplex PCR reads, yielding one entry per CDR3 protein. This sample has about 600,000 distinct CDR3 sequences; more than 15% occur once, and the top ten carry roughly 3.5%. The sequencing sample was made of blood. The receptors shown here come from a woman aged 40 to 50 with Graves' ophthalmopathy.

V gene TRBV3-1 combines with J gene TRBJ2-2; TRBD2 agrees at 10 bases. Germline V CDR1 and CDR2: LGHDT, YNNKEL (reference sequence). CDR3 length: 19 amino acids. Trimming removed 0 bases from V and 6 bases from J; junction bases left unmatched: 13. The CDR3 spells CASSQDWLAGVEGSGELFF. The DNA of the CDR3 is TGTGCCAGCAGCCAAGACTGGCTAGCGGGAGTAGAAGGGTCCGGGGAGCTGTTTTTT.

This clonotype was observed at least ten times. The chain has TRBV6-5 and TRBJ2-3; possible D gene TRBD1, 6 bases. Germline V CDR1 and CDR2: MNHEY, SVGAGI. This CDR3 contains 16 residues. The germline V and J ends were trimmed by 2 bases and 1 base, with 13 bases remaining between them. The CDR3 spells CASSYPDRSRTDTQYF. The CDR3 DNA reads TGTGCCAGCAGTTACCCCGACAGGAGCCGCACAGATACGCAGTATTTT.

This clonotype came up many times. CDR3 sequence: CAWTRGSEQFF. CDR3 nucleotides: TGTGCCTGGACTCGGGGGAGTGAGCAGTTCTTC. V gene TRBV30 combines with J gene TRBJ2-1; TRBD2 is a possible D gene (6 bases). The germline V gene has CDR1 GTSNPN and CDR2 SVGIG (reference sequence). Trimming removed 4 bases from V and 9 bases from J, with 10 bases in between. This CDR3 has 11 residues.

This clonotype was seen ten or more times. The V and J genes are TRBV27 and TRBJ1-2; 12 bases are shared with TRBD1. The V and J ends lost 5 bases and 4 bases, in that order; junction bases with no gene match: 14. Germline V lookup: CDR1 MNHEY, CDR2 SMNVEV (reference sequence). The CDR3 has 18 residues. For the CDR3, the DNA is TGTGCCAGCAGTGTCCTCGGGACAGGGGGCGGATGGATCTATGGCTACACCTTC. This codes for CASSVLGTGGGWIYGYTF.

Details on this clonotype: This may arise from a read error, as a much more abundant clone is one base away. The chain links TRBV2 to TRBJ1-5; TRBD1 agrees at 7 bases. CDR1 and CDR2 (germline): SNHLY, FYNNEI. This CDR3 spans 15 amino acids. CDR3: CASSEDRLGNQSQHF. The CDR3 DNA sequence: TGTGCCAGCAGTGAGGACAGGTTAGGCAATCAGTCCCAGCATTTT.

The V and J genes are TRBV10-3 and TRBJ1-2; TRBD1 agrees at 9 bases. Germline lookup yields CDR1 ENHRY and CDR2 SYGVKD. The CDR3 totals 13 residues. V dropped 6 bases and J dropped 5; count of bases not matched to a gene: 4. The DNA of the CDR3 is TGTGCCATCAGGTTTGGGACAGGGTATGGCTACACCTTC. It translates to CAIRFGTGYGYTF.

A few counts support this clonotype. This sequence joins TRBV2 and TRBJ1-2; tentative D call: TRBD1 (5 bases). Germline CDR1 is SNHLY and CDR2 is FYNNEI. Trimming left V 1 base short and J 6 bases short, with 12 bases between. There are 14 residues in the CDR3. The CDR3 sequence: CASSEVRALHGYTF. DNA for the CDR3: TGTGCCAGCAGTGAAGTCAGGGCTCTCCATGGCTACACCTTC.

This clonotype was seen at least ten times. The chain is built from TRBV3-1 and TRBJ1-6; D uncertain. Trimming stripped 3 bases from V and 10 bases from J, with 16 bases between. The CDR3 loop spans 15 amino acids. CDR1 is LGHDT and CDR2 is YNNKEL in the germline V gene (reference sequence). CDR3 in amino acids: CASSQGGGRDSPLHF. The CDR3 nucleotides read TGTGCCAGCAGCCAGGGTGGAGGGAGAGACTCACCCCTCCACTTT.

This clonotype was counted at least ten times. The chain has TRBV10-2 and TRBJ2-3; maybe TRBD2 (7 bases). The CDR3 is 17 amino acids. With 1 base removed from V and 2 bases from J, the gap between germline ends came to 16 bases. CDR1 is WSHSY and CDR2 is SAAADI in the germline V gene. The CDR3 region has the DNA TGCGCCAGCAGTGAGTTGCCGGGGGGCTTGATCACAGATACGCAGTATTTT. Translated, it gives CASSELPGGLITDTQYF.

V and J are TRBV19 and TRBJ1-6, with D perhaps matching TRBD1 (5 bases). This CDR3 has 15 residues. The V and J ends lost 7 bases and 0 bases respectively, with 10 bases between them. Germline values: CDR1 LNHDA, CDR2 SQIVND (reference sequence). This chain's CDR3 is CASKGGHSYNSPLHF. For the CDR3, the DNA is TGTGCCAGTAAAGGAGGACACTCCTATAATTCACCCCTCCACTTT.

This clonotype was recorded many times. The chain links TRBV12-3 or TRBV12-4 to TRBJ2-1; perhaps TRBD2 as D (6 bases). V lost 3 bases and J 6 bases, leaving 15 bases between the germline ends. The CDR3 has 15 residues. DNA for the CDR3: TGTGCCAGCAGTTTTAAAGGAGGGAGGATCAATGAGCAGTTCTTC. Protein product: CASSFKGGRINEQFF.

The chain employs TRBV15 and TRBJ2-7, with 9 nucleotides matching TRBD2. Trimming took 3 bases from V and 6 from J; bases not matched to a gene: 12. The CDR3 runs to 16 residues. The germline gives CDR1 LNHNV, CDR2 YYDKDF (reference sequence). The CDR3 protein is CATSSGPSGNRGEQYF. The CDR3 DNA reads TGTGCCACCAGCAGTGGCCCTAGCGGGAACAGGGGCGAGCAGTACTTC.

This clonotype came up a few times. The chain combines TRBV5-4 with TRBJ2-4; D remains unclear. In germline, CDR1 is SGHNT, CDR2 YYREEE (reference sequence). The CDR3 length is 10 residues. Trimming cost V 7 bases and J 6 bases, with 5 bases left between them. The CDR3 nucleotides read TGTGCCAGCGGCCGAAACATTCAGTACTTC. Protein: CASGRNIQYF.

This clonotype showed up just a few times. The rearrangement uses TRBV4-1 and TRBJ2-7; D not resolved. V dropped 0 bases and J dropped 3 bases, with 6 bases sitting between them. This CDR3 region has 13 residues. Germline values: CDR1 MGHRA, CDR2 YSYEKL. In DNA, the CDR3 is TGCGCCAGCAGCCAAGACCCTCTCTACGAGCAGTACTTC. As protein: CASSQDPLYEQYF.

The chain employs TRBV19 and TRBJ2-1; perhaps TRBD2 as D (6 bases). The V and J ends lost 4 bases and 9 bases respectively, with 13 bases between them. The CDR3 spans 13 residues. Germline V gene sequence: CDR1 LNHDA, CDR2 SQIVND (reference sequence). The CDR3 region has the DNA TGTGCCAGTAGTACTGCTTACGGGGGTGAGCAGTTCTTC. Translation gives CASSTAYGGEQFF.

This rearrangement joins TRBV20-1 to TRBJ1-2, with D perhaps matching TRBD1 (6 bases). The CDR3 sequence is 12 residues long. Germline V gives CDR1 DFQATT, CDR2 SNEGSKA (reference sequence). The V end was cut by 6 bases, the J end by 8 bases, with 16 bases between. The chain's CDR3 is CSAEGGGKGYTF. In DNA, the CDR3 is TGCAGTGCCGAGGGGGGGGGCAAGGGCTACACCTTC.

At least ten counts were recorded for this clonotype. The V call is TRBV20-1, the J call TRBJ2-1; 13 bases align to TRBD2. The CDR3 spans 17 residues. V lost 1 base to trimming and J lost 7 bases; unmatched junction nucleotides: 10. Germline loops: CDR1 DFQATT, CDR2 SNEGSKA (reference sequence). The CDR3 loop is CSARAITSGGAGNEQFF. CDR3 in DNA: TGCAGTGCTAGAGCCATCACTAGCGGGGGGGCCGGAAATGAGCAGTTCTTC.

This clonotype has ten or more counts. The gene calls are TRBV4-1 and TRBJ2-5; a weak D match, TRBD1 (6 bases). Deletions cut 3 bases from V and 2 bases from J, with 13 bases between. From germline, CDR1 is MGHRA and CDR2 YSYEKL. The length of the CDR3 is 15 residues. CDR3 region: CASSQGTRSQETQYF. The CDR3 nucleotides are TGCGCCAGCAGCCAGGGGACACGATCTCAAGAGACCCAGTACTTC.

V gene TRBV6-4 combines with J gene TRBJ2-1, with 14 positions matching TRBD2. This CDR3 region has 20 residues. The V segment lost 7 bases and the J segment 5 bases; nucleotides outside the gene matches: 19. The germline V gene has CDR1 MRHNA and CDR2 SNTAGT. The CDR3 nucleotides are TGTGCCAGCACCTCACGAGGAGAGACTAGCGGGGGGGTTGCCCACAATGAGCAGTTCTTC. Translated, it gives CASTSRGETSGGVAHNEQFF.

This clonotype was picked up a small number of times. The chain has TRBV7-9 and TRBJ2-3, with D possibly TRBD2 on 5 matching bases. Looked up from germline, CDR1 is SEHNR and CDR2 is FQNEAQ (reference sequence). CDR3 length equals 16 residues. Trimming took 3 bases from V and 0 from J, leaving 13 bases between them. The CDR3 DNA follows: TGTGCCAGCAGCTTCCGGGGTAGCTCAAGCACAGATACGCAGTATTTT. Residues: CASSFRGSSSTDTQYF.

This clonotype was found a few times. The chain links TRBV20-1 to TRBJ1-1; possibly TRBD1 for D (5 bases). V shed 6 bases and J shed 3 bases, with 17 bases lying between them. Germline lookup yields CDR1 DFQATT and CDR2 SNEGSKA (reference sequence). CDR3 length: 14 residues. CDR3 sequence (DNA): TGCAGTGCACTGGGAGGACATATAGACACTGAAGCTTTCTTT. This gives the protein CSALGGHIDTEAFF.

This chain joins TRBV7-2 and TRBJ2-5; D is perhaps TRBD1 (6 bases). From germline, CDR1 is SGHTA and CDR2 FQGNSA. CDR3 length: 15 residues. The ends were cut back, 2 bases at V and 4 bases at J, with 14 bases in the middle. The CDR3 is CASSLRAQGGETQYF. CDR3 coding DNA: TGTGCCAGCAGCTTAAGAGCACAGGGTGGAGAGACCCAGTACTTC.

Ten or more counts support this clonotype. The CDR3 sequence: CASSEVAGVLTEAFF. The CDR3 coding sequence is TGTGCCAGCAGTGAAGTGGCAGGGGTCCTCACTGAAGCTTTCTTT. The V gene is TRBV2, the J gene TRBJ1-1; TRBD1 is a possible D gene (6 bases). Per germline, CDR1 SNHLY and CDR2 FYNNEI. V shed 1 base and J shed 4 bases, with 13 bases lying between them. This CDR3 has 15 amino acids.

The rearrangement uses TRBV19 and TRBJ1-2; D possibly corresponds to TRBD1 (6 bases). CDR1 LNHDA and CDR2 SQIVND come from the germline V gene (reference sequence). This CDR3 contains 13 residues. Deletions cut 10 bases from V and 0 bases from J, with 12 bases between. CDR3 nucleotide sequence: TGTGCCACCCGCTGGACAGCTAACTATGGCTACACCTTC. It yields the protein CATRWTANYGYTF.

This clonotype was observed many times. The rearrangement uses TRBV20-1 and TRBJ1-6, with D possibly TRBD1 on 5 matching bases. The CDR3 sequence is 14 residues long. Germline-derived CDR1 and CDR2 are DFQATT and SNEGSKA (reference sequence). With 2 bases removed from V and 2 bases from J, the gap between germline ends came to 7 bases. CDR3 protein: CSARPGPYNSPLHF. The CDR3 region has the DNA TGCAGTGCTAGACCGGGACCCTATAATTCACCCCTCCACTTT.

This clonotype was counted many times. V and J are TRBV5-1 and TRBJ2-1; D not resolved. CDR3 size: 12 residues. The V end was cut by 0 bases, the J end by 7 bases, with 5 bases between. Per germline, CDR1 SGHRS and CDR2 YFSETQ. CDR3 nucleotide sequence: TGCGCCAGCAGCTTGGCCTGGAATGAGCAGTTCTTC. Protein product: CASSLAWNEQFF. Full variable domain (rest looked up from reference TRBV5-1 and TRBJ2-1): KAGVTQTPRYLIKTRGQQVTLSCSPISGHRSVSWYQQTPGQGLQFLFEYFSETQRNKGNFPGRFSGRQFSNSRSEMNVSTLELGDSALYLCASSLAWNEQFFGPGTRLTVL.

The rearrangement joins TRBV9 to TRBJ1-1, with D perhaps matching TRBD1 (5 bases). Germline assignment: CDR1 SGDLS and CDR2 YYNGEE. The CDR3 is 14 amino acids. Trimming removed 5 bases at V and 5 bases at J, with 16 bases between. The CDR3 DNA sequence: TGTGCCAGCAGTCGCCGGGGCGAGGGGACTGAAGCTTTCTTT. Encoded protein: CASSRRGEGTEAFF.

This clonotype was observed many times. The rearrangement joins TRBV7-8 to TRBJ2-3, with D maybe TRBD2 (6 bases). The length of the CDR3 is 16 residues. CDR1 and CDR2 (germline): SGHVS, FQNEAQ. Trimming removed 2 bases from V and 0 bases from J, with 12 bases in between. The CDR3 DNA sequence: TGTGCCAGCAGCTTACGAATTGGGACTAGCACAGATACGCAGTATTTT. Protein product: CASSLRIGTSTDTQYF. The whole variable domain, remainder taken from reference TRBV7-8 and TRBJ2-3, is GAGVSQSPRYKVAKRGQDVALRCDPISGHVSLFWYQQALGQGPEFLTYFQNEAQLDKSGLPSDRFFAERPEGSVSTLKIQRTQQEDSAVYLCASSLRIGTSTDTQYFGPGTRLTVL.

The table lists this clonotype with a few counts. This chain connects TRBV5-1 to TRBJ2-5; 12 positions agree with TRBD2. Germline lookup yields CDR1 SGHRS and CDR2 YFSETQ. The CDR3 runs to 17 residues. Trimming cost V 0 bases and J 2 bases; bases outside gene matches: 5. The chain's CDR3 is CASSLGGLAGEQETQYF. In DNA form, the CDR3 reads TGCGCCAGCAGCTTGGGGGGACTAGCGGGCGAGCAAGAGACCCAGTACTTC.

This clonotype was seen repeatedly, ten times or more. The genes are TRBV7-9 and TRBJ2-1, with 9 bases lining up with TRBD1. Germline-derived CDR1 and CDR2 are SEHNR and FQNEAQ (reference sequence). The ends lost 6 bases at V and 10 bases at J; junction bases unmatched: 16. The CDR3 is made up of 16 amino acids. The CDR3 reads CASRAAGTGSSKEQFF. CDR3 DNA sequence: TGTGCCAGCAGGGCCGCCGGGACAGGGTCCTCAAAGGAGCAGTTCTTC.